This T cell receptor (beta chain) came from a study of blood T cells in healthy people across ages. Details on this clonotype: Its antigen is unidentified.

The V gene's germline CDR1 is SGHVS and CDR2 FQNEAQ. This CDR3 has 17 residues. With 7 bases removed from V and 2 bases from J, the gap between germline ends came to 18 bases. Study-wide results and caveats: Among T cells, TCR beta diversity per million cells dropped roughly linearly as age rose. PBMC samples, being unsorted, prevented any conclusive comparison of naive and antigen-experienced cells. Long-lived donors carried more naive CD4+ cells and greater diversity than aged donors.

Combining a sample-barcoded 5' primer with a J-beta primer mix, a second PCR ran for about 7 to 12 cycles. Each cDNA molecule was tagged by a template-switch adaptor with 12 random nucleotides. Using its own MiXCR run on the 5' RACE reads, TCRdb lists one record per CDR3 protein. The profile shows 600,000 to 1,000,000 distinct CDR3 sequences, roughly 60% of them singletons. The sequence was obtained from a man aged 25 to 40 in good health. The sequencing sample was made of blood. The chain uses TRBV7-8 and TRBJ2-6, with D perhaps TRBD1 (5 bases). CDR3 nucleotides: TGTGCCAGCACCCTTTCCCCCCCAGGGACTGGGGCCAACGTCCTGACTTTC. It specifies CASTLSPPGTGANVLTF.